This T cell receptor (beta chain) derives from a study of T cell changes during pregnancy in multiple sclerosis (dated by TCRdb to about 2019). General notes on the study: In women with multiple sclerosis, the researchers looked at how the T cell repertoire shifted as pregnancy progressed.

Worth noting for this clone: No antigen is known for it. Per-base qualities were not stored, and no clone one base away is much larger.

The library was generated by the immunoSEQ multiplex PCR assay. What TCRdb holds here is the immuneACCESS table cut down to in-frame rearrangements. Part of the clones is not present; checked against another copy, under half of the missing clones reflect an unresolved V gene, and the others are unexplained. The sample profile shows roughly 29,000 clones; roughly 91% of them were found once. Clones ranked in the top ten supply roughly 7.4% of the sample. Sample: CD8+ T cells from peripheral blood mononuclear cells, taken before pregnancy. The receptor was derived from a female donor with multiple sclerosis, enrolled in a pregnancy study.

The CDR3 protein sequence reads: CASSLGAGVQETQYF. The nucleotide sequence is given as TGTGCCAGCAGCTTAGGGGCCGGGGTCCAAGAGACCCAGTACTTC. The chain is assembled from TRBV11-2 and TRBJ2-5, and possibly TRBD2, on 5 matching bases. CDR1 and CDR2 are drawn from the germline V gene: SGHAT, FQNNGV. The V end loses 1 base and the J end loses 1 base, and a stretch of 10 bases separates them. Including cysteine and phenylalanine, the CDR3 has 15 amino acids. The read is trimmed to its CDR3 DNA, 45 bases read in frame from base 1.